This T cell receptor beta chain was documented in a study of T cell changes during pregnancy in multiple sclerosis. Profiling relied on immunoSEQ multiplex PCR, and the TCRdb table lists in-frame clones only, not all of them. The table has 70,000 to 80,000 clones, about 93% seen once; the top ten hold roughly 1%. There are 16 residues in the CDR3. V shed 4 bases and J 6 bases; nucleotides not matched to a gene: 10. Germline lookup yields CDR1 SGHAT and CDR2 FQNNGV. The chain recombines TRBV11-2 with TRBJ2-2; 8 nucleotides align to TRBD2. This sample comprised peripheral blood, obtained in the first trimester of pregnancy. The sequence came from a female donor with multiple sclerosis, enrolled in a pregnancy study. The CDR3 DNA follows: TGTGCCAGCAGCTCACCGGGACTAGAACGTCCCGGGGAGCTGTTTTTT. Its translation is CASSSPGLERPGELFF.